These 25 T cell receptor beta chains originate from one sample sequenced in a study of long-term antiretroviral therapy in people with HIV. The authors ran the immunoSEQ assay, v3.0, at survey level. Produced via immunoSEQ multiplex PCR; TCRdb's table is partial and in-frame only. The sample holds about 41,000 clones, about 95% seen once. The material sequenced was unsorted PBMCs, taken almost 9.5 years after starting antiretroviral therapy. These receptors were taken from a young man with HIV.

This chain connects TRBV29-1 to TRBJ2-1; no clear D gene. The germline CDR1 and CDR2 sequences are SQVTM and ANQGSEA. The germline V and J ends were trimmed by 6 bases and 5 bases, with 5 bases remaining between them. The CDR3 extends over 10 amino acids. In DNA, the CDR3 is TGCAGCGTAGACCACAATGAGCAGTTCTTC. It yields the protein CSVDHNEQFF.

The J gene is TRBJ2-1, the V gene TRBV2, with D possibly matching TRBD2 (8 bases). The germline gives CDR1 SNHLY, CDR2 FYNNEI. V was clipped by 4 bases and J by 7 bases, with 14 bases between them. The CDR3 totals 14 residues. The CDR3 DNA is TGTGCCAGCAGTGCGGGAGGGGGCTCGAATGAGCAGTTCTTC. The encoded protein is CASSAGGGSNEQFF.

The rearrangement uses TRBV5-8 and TRBJ1-6, with TRBD1 as a possible D gene (6 bases). The length of the CDR3 is 16 residues. Trimming took 1 base from V and 7 from J, leaving 15 bases between them. Looked up from germline, CDR1 is SGHTS and CDR2 is YDEGEE. This chain's CDR3 is CASSLLRQARNSPLHF. As DNA, the CDR3 is TGTGCCAGCAGCTTGCTCCGACAGGCCCGGAATTCACCCCTCCACTTT.

This clone came up once. V gene TRBV6-1 combines with J gene TRBJ1-1; D unclear. Trimming took off 5 bases at V and 3 bases at J, with 10 bases between the two ends. The CDR3 spans 13 residues. Germline V CDR1 and CDR2: MNHNS, SASEGT. The CDR3 bases are TGTGCCAGCAGTTTAGAGCTGGACACTGAAGCTTTCTTT. Protein sequence: CASSLELDTEAFF.

This sequence joins TRBV2 and TRBJ1-1; a possible D gene is TRBD1 (5 bases). The CDR3 is 14 residues long. In germline, CDR1 is SNHLY, CDR2 FYNNEI. The V end was cut by 7 bases, the J end by 1 base, with 13 bases between. CDR3 residues: CASKVGRANTEAFF. CDR3 coding DNA: TGTGCCAGCAAGGTGGGCAGGGCGAACACTGAAGCTTTCTTT.

This clone was seen only once. The chain recombines TRBV11-3 with TRBJ2-5; a possible D gene is TRBD2 (5 bases). CDR1 is SGHNT, CDR2 YENEEA, per germline. The CDR3 contains 13 residues. V dropped 2 bases and J dropped 5 bases, with 9 bases sitting between them. The CDR3 nucleotides are TGTGCCAGCAGCTTACGCCGGGGTGAGACCCAGTACTTC. Its translation is CASSLRRGETQYF. Filled out from reference TRBV11-3 and TRBJ2-5, the complete variable domain reads EAGVVQSPRYKIIEKKQPVAFWCNPISGHNTLYWYLQNLGQGPELLIRYENEEAVDDSQLPKDRFSAERLKGVDSTLKIQPAELGDSAVYLCASSLRRGETQYFGPGTRLLVL.

A few counts support this clone. CDR3 amino acids: CSVEDPKGYSYEQYF. The CDR3 bases are TGCAGCGTTGAAGATCCGAAGGGATACTCCTACGAGCAGTACTTC. This rearrangement joins TRBV29-1 to TRBJ2-7; D unclear. The V end was cut by 0 bases, the J end by 0 bases, with 12 bases between. The germline V gene encodes CDR1 SQVTM and CDR2 ANQGSEA. The CDR3 runs 15 residues.

The J gene is TRBJ2-2, the V gene TRBV13, with TRBD1 identical over 8 bases. J was trimmed by 5 bases and V by 6 bases; bases with no gene match: 8. CDR3 length: 15 amino acids. Germline CDR1 reads PRHDT; CDR2 reads FYEKMQ (reference sequence). The CDR3 DNA reads as TGTGCCAGCAGTAAGGGGACAGGCTTGACCGGGGAGCTGTTTTTT. Protein sequence: CASSKGTGLTGELFF. Full variable domain (outside the CDR3, taken from reference TRBV13 and TRBJ2-2): AAGVIQSPRHLIKEKRETATLKCYPIPRHDTVYWYQQGPGQDPQFLISFYEKMQSDKGSIPDRFSAQQFSDYHSELNMSSLELGDSALYFCASSKGTGLTGELFFGEGSRLTVL.

The rearrangement joins TRBV5-1 to TRBJ2-7, with TRBD2 identical over 12 bases. With 4 bases clipped from V and 2 bases from J, the junction kept 4 bases outside the gene matches. The CDR3 loop spans 15 amino acids. From germline, CDR1 is SGHRS and CDR2 YFSETQ. The CDR3 here is CASSPLAGGPYEQYV. The CDR3 nucleotides read TGCGCCAGCAGCCCGCTAGCGGGGGGGCCCTACGAGCAGTACGTC.

The rearrangement links TRBV5-6 to TRBJ1-6, with D tentatively TRBD1 (5 bases). This CDR3 has 15 residues. The ends were cut back, 4 bases at V and 4 bases at J, with 12 bases in the middle. In germline, CDR1 is SGHDT, CDR2 YYEEEE. CDR3 sequence (DNA): TGTGCCAGCAGCCCGAGCGGGGGTTATAATTCACCCCTCCACTTT. Translating it yields CASSPSGGYNSPLHF.

The chain has TRBV7-9 and TRBJ2-1; 7 bases match TRBD1. Trimming removed 4 bases from V and 5 bases from J; junction bases left unmatched: 8. CDR1 is SEHNR, CDR2 FQNEAQ, per germline (reference sequence). This CDR3 is built from 15 residues. The CDR3 is CASSSPGQANNEQFF. The CDR3 DNA follows: TGTGCCAGCAGCTCCCCCGGACAGGCCAACAATGAGCAGTTCTTC. Based on the CDR3 plus reference TRBV7-9 and TRBJ2-1, the full variable domain is DTGVSQNPRHKITKRGQNVTFRCDPISEHNRLYWYRQTLGQGPEFLTYFQNEAQLEKSRLLSDRFSAERPKGSFSTLEIQRTEQGDSAMYLCASSSPGQANNEQFFGPGTRLTVL.

The J gene is TRBJ2-7, the V gene TRBV2, with D hard to call. The CDR3 spans 15 residues. CDR1 is SNHLY and CDR2 is FYNNEI in the germline V gene. V was shortened by 6 bases and J by 0 bases, with 15 bases between the two germline ends. CDR3 region: CASRARLFSSYEQYV. The CDR3 nucleotides read TGTGCCAGCAGGGCAAGGTTGTTCAGCTCCTACGAGCAGTACGTC.

The chain is built from TRBV10-1 and TRBJ2-3, with D hard to call. V was shortened by 0 bases and J by 2 bases, with 6 bases between the two germline ends. This CDR3 contains 14 residues. Germline loops: CDR1 WNHNN, CDR2 SYGVQD (reference sequence). The DNA of the CDR3 is TGCGCCAGCAGTGAGTCGATCGACACAGATACGCAGTATTTT. Its protein is CASSESIDTDTQYF.

This rearrangement joins TRBV19 to TRBJ2-2; D is unclear. V was pared by 4 bases and J by 2 bases, with 8 bases between. From germline, CDR1 is LNHDA and CDR2 SQIVND (reference sequence). The CDR3 covers 14 residues. CDR3 coding DNA: TGTGCCAGTAGTAGTACGGATAACACCGGGGAGCTGTTTTTT. Encoded protein: CASSSTDNTGELFF.

The chain employs TRBV5-1 and TRBJ1-1, with D maybe TRBD1 (6 bases). The germline V gene has CDR1 SGHRS and CDR2 YFSETQ. Trimming took 3 bases from V and 1 from J, leaving 13 bases between them. The CDR3 spans 15 residues. The CDR3, as DNA: TGCGCCAGCAGCTGGGGGGGCGGGGGGAACACTGAAGCTTTCTTT. Translation gives CASSWGGGGNTEAFF. Looking up the rest from reference TRBV5-1 and TRBJ1-1 gives the full variable domain: KAGVTQTPRYLIKTRGQQVTLSCSPISGHRSVSWYQQTPGQGLQFLFEYFSETQRNKGNFPGRFSGRQFSNSRSEMNVSTLELGDSALYLCASSWGGGGNTEAFFGQGTRLTVV.

The chain is built from TRBV10-3 and TRBJ2-5; TRBD2 is a possible D gene (7 bases). The germline V gene has CDR1 ENHRY and CDR2 SYGVKD. V was trimmed by 4 bases and J by 5 bases, leaving 17 bases between them. This CDR3 region has 15 residues. The CDR3 DNA follows: TGTGCCATCAGTGGGGGGGGCCTCGGGACTGAGACCCAGTACTTC. Translation: CAISGGGLGTETQYF.

This clone has only one observation. The V and J genes are TRBV10-3 and TRBJ2-2, with 8 bases aligning to TRBD2. This CDR3 is built from 15 residues. J lost 4 bases, V lost 5 bases, and 6 bases had no gene match. Germline V lookup: CDR1 ENHRY, CDR2 SYGVKD. DNA for the CDR3: TGTGCCATCAGTTCCGGGACTAGTACCACCGGGGAGCTGTTTTTT. Protein sequence: CAISSGTSTTGELFF.

The chain joins TRBV7-9 to TRBJ1-1; weak D call: TRBD1 (6 bases). This CDR3 region has 13 residues. Trimming stripped 1 base from V and 5 bases from J, with 8 bases between. Germline CDR1 and CDR2: SEHNR and FQNEAQ (reference sequence). The CDR3 is CASSLETGTEAFF. The CDR3 bases are TGTGCCAGCAGCTTAGAGACAGGTACTGAAGCTTTCTTT. Based on the CDR3 plus reference TRBV7-9 and TRBJ1-1, the full variable domain is DTGVSQNPRHKITKRGQNVTFRCDPISEHNRLYWYRQTLGQGPEFLTYFQNEAQLEKSRLLSDRFSAERPKGSFSTLEIQRTEQGDSAMYLCASSLETGTEAFFGQGTRLTVV.

This chain uses TRBV6-5 with TRBJ1-1; TRBD1 is a possible D gene (6 bases). The CDR3 contains 14 residues. CDR1 is MNHEY and CDR2 is SVGAGI in the germline V gene. Trimming left V 6 bases short and J 5 bases short, with 16 bases between. DNA for the CDR3: TGTGCCAGCAGCCGACAGGCCCGAGGGACTGAAGCTTTCTTT. Its translation is CASSRQARGTEAFF.

The V gene is TRBV5-4, the J gene TRBJ2-3, with TRBD2 matching over 10 bases. Trimming cost V 0 bases and J 6 bases; bases outside gene matches: 4. This CDR3 has 15 residues. Germline loops: CDR1 SGHNT, CDR2 YYREEE (reference sequence). The CDR3 loop is CASSLEGSGGDTQYF. The DNA for the CDR3 is TGTGCCAGCAGCTTGGAGGGTAGCGGGGGGGATACGCAGTATTTT. Complete variable domain (other parts from reference TRBV5-4 and TRBJ2-3): ETGVTQSPTHLIKTRGQQVTLRCSSQSGHNTVSWYQQALGQGPQFIFQYYREEENGRGNFPPRFSGLQFPNYSSELNVNALELDDSALYLCASSLEGSGGDTQYFGPGTRLTVL.

J is TRBJ2-3 and V is TRBV4-2; 9 positions match TRBD1. CDR1 and CDR2 from the germline V gene are LGHNA and YNFKEQ. V lost 1 base and J lost 5; bases outside the gene matches: 4. CDR3 length: 15 amino acids. CDR3: CASSQGDRAQDTQYF. CDR3 nucleotides: TGTGCCAGCAGCCAAGGGGACAGGGCGCAAGATACGCAGTATTTT.

This clone was recorded only once. The chain carries TRBV7-2 and TRBJ2-3, with D maybe TRBD2 (6 bases). Germline CDR1 and CDR2: SGHTA and FQGNSA. CDR3 length: 18 amino acids. V dropped 2 bases and J dropped 0 bases, with 18 bases sitting between them. CDR3 sequence reads: CASSLTVAGYTSTDTQYF. The CDR3 nucleotides read TGTGCCAGCAGCTTAACTGTGGCGGGGTATACTAGCACAGATACGCAGTATTTT. The variable domain in full, completed from reference TRBV7-2 and TRBJ2-3, reads GAGVSQSPSNKVTEKGKDVELRCDPISGHTALYWYRQSLGQGLEFLIYFQGNSAPDKSGLPSDRFSAERTGGSVSTLTIQRTQQEDSAVYLCASSLTVAGYTSTDTQYFGPGTRLTVL.

The J gene is TRBJ2-3, the V gene TRBV28, with TRBD1 as a possible D gene (6 bases). The germline V gene has CDR1 MDHEN and CDR2 SYDVKM. The CDR3 is 15 amino acids. V lost 5 bases and J 2 bases, leaving 14 bases between the germline ends. This CDR3 reads CASSLEDSFTDTQYF. The DNA of the CDR3 is TGTGCCAGCAGTCTGGAGGACAGTTTCACAGATACGCAGTATTTT.

The chain is built from TRBV7-3 and TRBJ1-3; no reliable D call. V was shortened by 0 bases and J by 1 base, with 4 bases between the two germline ends. This CDR3 is built from 14 residues. Looked up from germline, CDR1 is SGHTA and CDR2 is FQGTGA. The chain's CDR3 is CASSLTGSGNTIYF. In DNA form, the CDR3 reads TGTGCCAGCAGCTTAACTGGATCTGGAAACACCATATATTTT.

The chain uses TRBV19 and TRBJ1-1; D unresolved. There are 14 residues in the CDR3. Germline V gene sequence: CDR1 LNHDA, CDR2 SQIVND (reference sequence). Between the trimmed V and J ends, which lost 6 bases and 3 bases, there was a span of 14 bases. Here the CDR3 reads CASRGFLDYTEAFF. The CDR3 region has the DNA TGTGCCAGTAGGGGCTTCCTCGATTACACTGAAGCTTTCTTT.